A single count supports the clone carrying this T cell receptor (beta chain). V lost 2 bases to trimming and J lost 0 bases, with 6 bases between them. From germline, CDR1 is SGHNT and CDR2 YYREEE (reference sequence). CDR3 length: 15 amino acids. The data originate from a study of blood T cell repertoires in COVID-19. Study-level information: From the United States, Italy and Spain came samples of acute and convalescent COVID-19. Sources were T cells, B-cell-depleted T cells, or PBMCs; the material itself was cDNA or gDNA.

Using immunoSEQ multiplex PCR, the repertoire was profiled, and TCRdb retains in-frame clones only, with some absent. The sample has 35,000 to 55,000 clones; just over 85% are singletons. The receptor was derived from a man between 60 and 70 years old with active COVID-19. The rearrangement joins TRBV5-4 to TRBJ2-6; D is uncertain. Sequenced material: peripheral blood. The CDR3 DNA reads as TGTGCCAGCAGCTTCGTAAACTCTGGGGCCAACGTCCTGACTTTC. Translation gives CASSFVNSGANVLTF.